These 19 T cell receptor beta chains were all obtained from the same sample, sequenced in a study of shared clonotypes between healthy human individuals (dated by TCRdb to 2020 to 2022). The library relied on the immunoSEQ multiplex PCR assay. TCRdb provides this immuneACCESS table in a form limited to in-frame rearrangements. Some clones are lacking; in checked studies, under half of them reflect an unresolved V gene, and why the rest are absent is not known. The sample table records hundreds of thousands of clones; roughly 70% of these occur just once. The ten top clones hold 1.5% to 2% of the sample. The sample consisted of memory CD4+ T cells sorted from blood. What the cell subset or site label conveys for this sample: CD45RA-negative fraction. These receptors came from a woman aged 25 to 39 in good health.

The CDR3 protein is CASSLDALAEINEQFF. The CDR3, as DNA: TGTGCCAGCAGCTTAGACGCGCTAGCCGAGATCAATGAGCAGTTCTTC. V is TRBV7-2 and J is TRBJ2-1, with D possibly being TRBD2 (5 bases). Germline lookup yields CDR1 SGHTA and CDR2 FQGNSA. This CDR3 has 16 residues. V dropped 1 base and J dropped 6 bases, with 16 bases sitting between them.

The rearrangement links TRBV27 to TRBJ1-2; 10 positions agree with TRBD1. Germline-derived CDR1 and CDR2 are MNHEY and SMNVEV (reference sequence). The V gene end was trimmed by 0 bases and the J gene end by 3 bases; junction bases not matched to a gene: 7. The CDR3 sequence is 17 residues long. The CDR3 loop is CASSLSRQGARDYGYTF. In nucleotides, the CDR3 is TGTGCCAGCAGTTTATCAAGACAGGGGGCGAGGGACTATGGCTACACCTTC.

This clone was seen only once. The chain joins TRBV19 to TRBJ2-7; D not certain. CDR3 size: 16 residues. Germline assignment: CDR1 LNHDA and CDR2 SQIVND (reference sequence). Trimming stripped 2 bases from V and 3 bases from J, with 17 bases between. The CDR3 loop reads CASSISAGTQIYEQYF. Written as DNA, the CDR3 is TGTGCCAGTAGTATATCTGCAGGCACACAAATCTACGAGCAGTACTTC.

The rearrangement links TRBV19 to TRBJ1-2; 10 positions agree with TRBD1. V dropped 3 bases and J dropped 3; count of bases not matched to a gene: 4. The CDR3 consists of 15 residues. Germline lookup yields CDR1 LNHDA and CDR2 SQIVND (reference sequence). CDR3 in DNA: TGTGCCAGTAGTATCGGGGACAGGGGACACTATGGCTACACCTTC. It is translated as CASSIGDRGHYGYTF.

This CDR3 is CASSPRIAGVNEQYF. The DNA of the CDR3 is TGTGCCAGCAGTCCCCGGATAGCGGGAGTCAACGAGCAGTACTTC. This chain joins TRBV28 and TRBJ2-7; 9 nucleotides agree with TRBD2. Germline V lookup: CDR1 MDHEN, CDR2 SYDVKM. The length of the CDR3 is 15 residues. The V segment lost 5 bases and the J segment 5 bases; nucleotides outside the gene matches: 10.

V gene TRBV25-1 combines with J gene TRBJ2-5, with D unclear. The V end lost 9 bases, the J end lost 0 bases, and 17 bases lay between the germline ends. Germline lookup yields CDR1 MGHDK and CDR2 SYGVNS. The CDR3 is 15 residues long. The CDR3 DNA reads as TGTGCCAGTTCAGATTCGGTCCCATACCAAGAGACCCAGTACTTC. This translates into CASSDSVPYQETQYF.

This chain uses TRBV28 with TRBJ1-2, with TRBD1 identical over 9 bases. Per the germline V gene, CDR1 is MDHEN and CDR2 is SYDVKM. The CDR3 has 15 residues. Trimming at V came to 2 bases and at J to 5 bases, leaving 6 bases not matched to a gene. This chain's CDR3 is CASSLMGTGFYGYTF. CDR3 nucleotide sequence: TGTGCCAGCAGTTTAATGGGGACAGGGTTTTATGGCTACACCTTC.

This clone was observed a single time. In the same sample, other DNA sequences code for this CDR3. V is TRBV30 and J is TRBJ1-5; D is possibly TRBD1 (5 bases). CDR1 and CDR2 (germline): GTSNPN, SVGIG (reference sequence). V was cut by 1 base and J by 2 bases, with 6 bases left in between. The CDR3 is 13 amino acids. The CDR3, as DNA: TGTGCCTGGAGTGCCAGGGGCAATCAGCCCCAGCATTTT. As protein: CAWSARGNQPQHF.

The chain couples TRBV5-1 to TRBJ2-5; D is perhaps TRBD1 or TRBD2 (5 bases each). The ends were cut back, 4 bases at V and 5 bases at J, with 18 bases in the middle. The V gene's germline CDR1 is SGHRS and CDR2 YFSETQ. The CDR3 length is 15 residues. CDR3 DNA: TGCGCCAGCAGCATCGGGACCCCCGGGGTGGAGACCCAGTACTTC. Its translation is CASSIGTPGVETQYF.

The V call is TRBV5-1, the J call TRBJ2-2; possibly TRBD1 for D (5 bases). Germline V lookup: CDR1 SGHRS, CDR2 YFSETQ. This CDR3 contains 16 residues. V was shortened by 0 bases and J by 3 bases, with 12 bases between the two germline ends. The CDR3 reads CASSLAGDRYTGELFF. The DNA of the CDR3 is TGCGCCAGCAGCTTGGCCGGTGACAGATACACCGGGGAGCTGTTTTTT.

CDR3 sequence reads: CASSSYGGLHEQYF. For the CDR3, the DNA is TGTGCCAGCAGTTCCTACGGGGGGCTGCACGAGCAGTACTTC. The J gene is TRBJ2-7, the V gene TRBV28, with D maybe TRBD2 (7 bases). V lost 4 bases and J lost 5, with 15 bases in between. The CDR3 sequence is 14 residues long. The germline gives CDR1 MDHEN, CDR2 SYDVKM.

The chain uses TRBV27 and TRBJ2-5; D is ambiguous. Germline CDR1 MNHEY, CDR2 SMNVEV (reference sequence). The V end lost 5 bases, the J end lost 4 bases, and 11 bases lay between the germline ends. The CDR3 runs to 13 residues. CDR3 coding DNA: TGTGCCAGCAGTAGAAAGTGGGGAGAGACCCAGTACTTC. This sequence encodes CASSRKWGETQYF.

The V call is TRBV7-9, the J call TRBJ2-3; D possibly corresponds to TRBD2 (6 bases). The CDR3 is 15 residues long. Germline values: CDR1 SEHNR, CDR2 FQNEAQ (reference sequence). With 1 base removed from V and 0 bases from J, the gap between germline ends came to 8 bases. CDR3 amino acids: CASSLGGISTDTQYF. The CDR3 DNA follows: TGTGCCAGCAGCTTAGGCGGGATTAGCACAGATACGCAGTATTTT.

The chain has TRBV25-1 and TRBJ2-1; TRBD2 agrees at 11 bases. V was clipped by 3 bases and J by 2 bases; unmatched bases: 6. Per the germline V gene, CDR1 is MGHDK and CDR2 is SYGVNS. CDR3 length: 17 residues. The CDR3 bases are TGTGCCAGCAGTGAGGGACTAGCGGAGGGCGCCTACAATGAGCAGTTCTTC. Translation gives CASSEGLAEGAYNEQFF.

The chain uses TRBV6-1 and TRBJ2-5; D gene ambiguous. The CDR3 covers 13 residues. Between the trimmed V and J ends, which lost 10 bases and 0 bases, there was a span of 12 bases. CDR1 and CDR2 (germline): MNHNS, SASEGT. The CDR3 nucleotides read TGTGCCATCCTTCAGGCGTACCAAGAGACCCAGTACTTC. As protein: CAILQAYQETQYF.

With respect to this clone: This sample also contains other DNA sequences that code for the same CDR3. The V call is TRBV5-1, the J call TRBJ1-1, with a possible D match to TRBD1 (6 bases). The CDR3 spans 14 residues. The germline V gene encodes CDR1 SGHRS and CDR2 YFSETQ. The ends were cut back, 4 bases at V and 3 bases at J, with 13 bases in the middle. The CDR3 spells CASSQGQPYTEAFF. The CDR3 bases are TGCGCCAGCAGCCAAGGACAGCCTTACACTGAAGCTTTCTTT.

This clone was seen more than once but under ten times. The V call is TRBV6-4, the J call TRBJ2-7; tentatively, D is TRBD2 (6 bases). This CDR3 contains 15 residues. Germline loops: CDR1 MRHNA, CDR2 SNTAGT. The germline V and J ends were trimmed by 7 bases and 2 bases, with 18 bases remaining between them. In DNA, the CDR3 is TGTGCCAGCACCCTTCTTAGGGAGGCCACCTACGAGCAGTACTTC. This sequence encodes CASTLLREATYEQYF.

This clone is a singleton in its sample. The rearrangement joins TRBV29-1 to TRBJ2-7; 13 bases match TRBD2. This CDR3 contains 18 residues. V lost 5 bases, J lost 0 bases, and 13 bases stayed unmatched. Germline V CDR1 and CDR2: SQVTM, ANQGSEA. The CDR3 loop reads CSVWGGLAGERSSYEQYF. In nucleotides, the CDR3 is TGCAGCGTTTGGGGTGGACTAGCGGGAGAGCGGAGCTCCTACGAGCAGTACTTC.

The chain joins TRBV6-5 to TRBJ1-1; 7 nucleotides match TRBD1. Germline loops: CDR1 MNHEY, CDR2 SVGAGI. The CDR3 consists of 15 residues. V lost 5 bases and J lost 9; bases outside the gene matches: 15. Here the CDR3 reads CASSLSLNNRGKAFF. The CDR3 DNA is TGTGCCAGCAGTCTGAGCTTAAATAACAGGGGAAAAGCTTTCTTT.